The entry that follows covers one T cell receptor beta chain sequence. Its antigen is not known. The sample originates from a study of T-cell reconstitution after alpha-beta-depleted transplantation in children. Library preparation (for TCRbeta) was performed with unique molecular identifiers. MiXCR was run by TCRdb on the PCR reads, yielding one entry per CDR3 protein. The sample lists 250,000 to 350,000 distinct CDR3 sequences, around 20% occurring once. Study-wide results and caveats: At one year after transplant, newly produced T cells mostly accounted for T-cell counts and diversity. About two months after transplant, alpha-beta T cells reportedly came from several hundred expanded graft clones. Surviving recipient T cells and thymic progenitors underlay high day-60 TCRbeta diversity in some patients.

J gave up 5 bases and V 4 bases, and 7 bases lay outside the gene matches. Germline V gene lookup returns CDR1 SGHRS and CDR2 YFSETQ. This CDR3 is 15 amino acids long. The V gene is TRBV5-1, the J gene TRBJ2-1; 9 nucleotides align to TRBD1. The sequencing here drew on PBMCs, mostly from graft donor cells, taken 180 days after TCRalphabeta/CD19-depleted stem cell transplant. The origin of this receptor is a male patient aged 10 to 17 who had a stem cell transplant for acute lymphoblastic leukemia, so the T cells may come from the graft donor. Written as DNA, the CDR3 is TGCGCCAGCAGCCTCCGGGACAGGGCGAACAATGAGCAGTTCTTC. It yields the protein CASSLRDRANNEQFF. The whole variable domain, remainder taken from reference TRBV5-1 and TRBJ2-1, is KAGVTQTPRYLIKTRGQQVTLSCSPISGHRSVSWYQQTPGQGLQFLFEYFSETQRNKGNFPGRFSGRQFSNSRSEMNVSTLELGDSALYLCASSLRDRANNEQFFGPGTRLTVL.